This T cell receptor (beta chain) was profiled in a study of cytomegalovirus exposure and HLA in healthy donors. This clone was seen once. The antigen remains undetermined. The junction and the germline gene differ at one end; a read error may be behind it. CDR1 and CDR2 (germline): SSHAT, FNYEAQ (reference sequence). The CDR3 is 17 residues long. The PCR used 60 Vbeta and 13 Jbeta primers. The repertoire was sequenced with immunoSEQ multiplex PCR; TCRdb's copy has only in-frame clones and lacks some. Of about 110,000 clones detected, over 60% appear once; the ten largest clones hold 5% to 7%. Study-wide findings and caveats: Among CMV-associated TCR beta chains, most appeared HLA-restricted in a later analysis. Of the V segments, some could not be distinguished, including TRBV6-2 and TRBV6-3, and were excluded.

The receptor comes from a woman aged 50 to 60 in good health and CMV-seropositive. Sequencing was performed on PBMCs. The J gene is TRBJ2-2, the V gene TRBV7-7, with a weak D call TRBD1 (6 bases). The CDR3 protein is CASSFLHPTGYTGELFF. The CDR3 DNA reads TGTGCTAGCAGCTTCCTACATCCAACAGGGTACACCGGGGAGCTGTTTTTT.